The 23 T cell receptor beta chains given below trace back to one sample, sequenced in a study of response to subunit inactivated influenza vaccine. TCRdb processed the RT-PCR reads anew with MiXCR; each CDR3 protein has one entry. The sample consists of fewer than 800,000 distinct CDR3 sequences, less than 20% of them appearing once. The sequencing here drew on PBMCs from blood, taken approximately 13 days after vaccination. The source of these receptors is a man aged 50 to 60 who received an inactivated influenza vaccine.

The chain employs TRBV29-1 and TRBJ1-5; D possibly corresponds to TRBD1 (6 bases). This CDR3 has 14 amino acids. Germline values: CDR1 SQVTM, CDR2 ANQGSEA. Trimming cost V 4 bases and J 4 bases, with 14 bases left between them. The CDR3 region is CSVVAGGGNQPQHF. CDR3 nucleotides: TGCAGCGTTGTGGCCGGGGGCGGAAATCAGCCCCAGCATTTT.

This clonotype has just a few counts. The chain is built from TRBV29-1 and TRBJ2-7, with 10 bases that match TRBD2. V shed 6 bases, J shed 0 bases, and the junction held 8 bases outside the gene matches. Germline V gene data show CDR1 as SQVTM and CDR2 as ANQGSEA. CDR3 size: 15 residues. CDR3 loop: CSVAGLAHSSYEQYF. CDR3 DNA sequence: TGCAGCGTCGCGGGACTAGCGCACAGCTCCTACGAGCAGTACTTC.

The chain recombines TRBV29-1 with TRBJ2-7; no definite D call. V was cut by 3 bases and J by 3 bases, with 12 bases left in between. Germline V lookup: CDR1 SQVTM, CDR2 ANQGSEA. The length of the CDR3 is 13 residues. As DNA, the CDR3 is TGCAGCGTTGAGGGGTGGTGGGTCTACGAGCAGTACTTC. Translating gives CSVEGWWVYEQYF.

The genes are TRBV12-3 or TRBV12-4 and TRBJ1-2, with TRBD1 matching over 8 bases. CDR3 length equals 15 residues. The V segment lost 6 bases and the J segment 4 bases; nucleotides outside the gene matches: 10. The CDR3 bases are TGTGCCAGCAGAGGACAGGGACTCTCTGCCTATGGCTACACCTTC. Translated, it gives CASRGQGLSAYGYTF.

This clonotype came up a few times. The V and J genes are TRBV29-1 and TRBJ1-1, with D possibly being TRBD1 (5 bases). Trimming took off 5 bases at V and 4 bases at J, with 11 bases between the two ends. The CDR3 runs to 12 residues. Germline CDR1 is SQVTM and CDR2 is ANQGSEA. In DNA, the CDR3 is TGCAGCGTTAAAGGGGTTGTCACTGAAGCTTTCTTT. Amino acids: CSVKGVVTEAFF.

This clonotype was seen many times. The rearrangement uses TRBV29-1 and TRBJ2-7, with 7 bases fitting TRBD2. Germline V lookup: CDR1 SQVTM, CDR2 ANQGSEA. After removal of 5 bases from V and 2 bases from J, the junction contained 3 bases not matched to a gene. The CDR3 loop spans 12 amino acids. CDR3 loop: CSVFGLAYEQYF. Here the CDR3 DNA reads TGCAGCGTTTTTGGACTAGCCTACGAGCAGTACTTC.

A few counts support this clonotype. This rearrangement joins TRBV6-5 to TRBJ2-1; D is perhaps TRBD2 (6 bases). This CDR3 is 19 amino acids long. With 0 bases removed from V and 0 bases from J, the gap between germline ends came to 18 bases. The germline gives CDR1 MNHEY, CDR2 SVGAGI. The CDR3 nucleotides are TGTGCCAGCAGTTACTCGCGGAGGCCAGGGCGGGGCTCCTACAATGAGCAGTTCTTC. Encoded protein: CASSYSRRPGRGSYNEQFF.

This clonotype was seen a few times. The CDR3 loop reads CSVESRLDISYNEQFF. CDR3 coding DNA: TGCAGCGTTGAAAGTAGACTAGATATCTCCTACAATGAGCAGTTCTTC. The chain employs TRBV29-1 and TRBJ2-1; weak D call: TRBD2 (6 bases). Germline V gives CDR1 SQVTM, CDR2 ANQGSEA. Trimming removed 2 bases at V and 0 bases at J, with 14 bases between. There are 16 residues in the CDR3.

This chain links TRBV3-1 with TRBJ2-1, with 9 nucleotides matching TRBD2. V shed 4 bases, J shed 10 bases, and the junction held 2 bases outside the gene matches. The CDR3 spans 12 residues. CDR1 is LGHDT, CDR2 YNNKEL, per germline (reference sequence). CDR3 protein: CASSPSGREQFF. The CDR3 DNA follows: TGTGCCAGCAGCCCAAGCGGGAGGGAGCAGTTCTTC.

This clonotype was found a few times. The chain has TRBV7-8 and TRBJ2-3; D is perhaps TRBD2 (5 bases). Germline CDR1 and CDR2: SGHVS and FQNEAQ. V was cut by 10 bases and J by 1 base, with 15 bases left in between. There are 14 residues in the CDR3. The CDR3 here is CANGKVGRTDTQYF. CDR3 bases: TGTGCCAACGGGAAAGTTGGCCGCACAGATACGCAGTATTTT.

The V and J genes are TRBV12-3 or TRBV12-4 and TRBJ2-7; the D call may be TRBD1 or TRBD2 (5 bases each). V was shortened by 5 bases and J by 7 bases, with 15 bases between the two germline ends. The CDR3 loop spans 13 amino acids. The CDR3 DNA follows: TGTGCCAGCAGTACCGGGACGGCTCTGGAGCAGTACTTC. As protein: CASSTGTALEQYF.

The V gene is TRBV20-1, the J gene TRBJ2-5, with no clear D. Trimming shortened V by 0 bases and J by 0 bases, and 14 bases separated the two germline ends. CDR3 length equals 16 residues. CDR1 is DFQATT and CDR2 is SNEGSKA in the germline V gene (reference sequence). The CDR3 nucleotides read TGCAGTGCTAGAGATCCGGCGTCTCAGTACCAAGAGACCCAGTACTTC. This gives the protein CSARDPASQYQETQYF.

The V gene is TRBV6-2 or TRBV6-3, the J gene TRBJ1-5; 9 bases line up with TRBD1. With 7 bases clipped from V and 4 bases from J, the junction kept 5 bases outside the gene matches. Germline CDR1 is MNHEY and CDR2 is SVGEGT. CDR3 length equals 14 residues. As DNA, the CDR3 is TGTGCCAGCACTCGGACAGGGGAAAATCAGCCCCAGCATTTT. Amino acid sequence: CASTRTGENQPQHF.

This clonotype was seen more than once but under ten times. This chain connects TRBV10-3 to TRBJ2-3; 7 bases fit TRBD1. This CDR3 is 16 amino acids long. In germline, CDR1 is ENHRY, CDR2 SYGVKD. Trimming cost V 6 bases and J 0 bases; bases outside gene matches: 9. The CDR3 sequence is CAISEQGTSSTDTQYF. The CDR3 DNA sequence: TGTGCCATCAGCGAACAGGGGACCTCTAGCACAGATACGCAGTATTTT.

This clonotype was recorded a few times. The J gene is TRBJ2-7, the V gene TRBV12-3 or TRBV12-4; 10 bases align to TRBD2. V trimming: 8 bases; J trimming: 3 bases; junction bases outside the gene matches: 16. This CDR3 contains 17 residues. The CDR3, as DNA: TGTGCCAGCGCACCATCTACTTCGCTAGCGGGAGACTACGAGCAGTACTTC. Encoded protein: CASAPSTSLAGDYEQYF.

About this clonotype: One end of the junction does not line up with germline, which may come from a read error. The V and J genes are TRBV29-1 and TRBJ2-3, with D possibly matching TRBD2 (5 bases). Looked up from germline, CDR1 is SQVTM and CDR2 is ANQGSEA. The CDR3 runs 11 residues. CDR3 loop: CSVPSTDTQCF. CDR3 DNA: TGCAGCGTGCCTAGCACAGATACGCAGTGTTTT.

J is TRBJ2-1 and V is TRBV3-1; TRBD2 matches at 14 bases. After removal of 1 base from V and 3 bases from J, the junction contained 8 bases not matched to a gene. The germline CDR1 and CDR2 sequences are LGHDT and YNNKEL (reference sequence). CDR3 length: 19 residues. The chain's CDR3 is CASSQGRGLAGALYNEQFF. CDR3 bases: TGTGCCAGCAGCCAAGGGAGGGGACTAGCGGGAGCTCTCTACAATGAGCAGTTCTTC.

This chain uses TRBV7-2 with TRBJ1-1; a possible D gene is TRBD1 (5 bases). V lost 6 bases to trimming and J lost 0 bases, with 20 bases between them. The CDR3 is 17 amino acids. From germline, CDR1 is SGHTA and CDR2 FQGNSA. The CDR3 loop is CASSLMSGRGLNTEAFF. The DNA for the CDR3 is TGTGCCAGCAGTCTAATGTCTGGGAGGGGATTGAACACTGAAGCTTTCTTT.

This chain links TRBV7-9 with TRBJ2-5; D uncertain. Germline V gene lookup returns CDR1 SEHNR and CDR2 FQNEAQ (reference sequence). This CDR3 region has 16 residues. The V end was cut by 1 base, the J end by 0 bases, with 12 bases between. The CDR3 DNA reads as TGTGCCAGCAGCTTAGTTGGGGTTCGGTACCAAGAGACCCAGTACTTC. Its protein product is CASSLVGVRYQETQYF.

This clonotype was seen a few times. This chain connects TRBV4-3 to TRBJ2-1; 12 bases align to TRBD2. Germline CDR1 LGHNA, CDR2 YSLEER. V was pared by 2 bases and J by 0 bases, with 5 bases of the junction left unmatched. The CDR3 length is 18 residues. Here the CDR3 reads CASSQQTSGGFSYNEQFF. For the CDR3, the DNA is TGCGCCAGCAGCCAACAGACTAGCGGGGGATTCTCCTACAATGAGCAGTTCTTC.

This clonotype was detected a few times. V is TRBV3-1 and J is TRBJ1-4; no reliable D call. V lost 1 base and J 0 bases, leaving 9 bases between the germline ends. There are 16 residues in the CDR3. Germline V gene sequence: CDR1 LGHDT, CDR2 YNNKEL (reference sequence). The CDR3 DNA reads as TGTGCCAGCAGCCAAGGGACGGTTGCAACTAATGAAAAACTGTTTTTT. It codes for CASSQGTVATNEKLFF.

The chain employs TRBV29-1 and TRBJ2-1; TRBD1 matches at 9 bases. V was pared by 7 bases and J by 6 bases, with 7 bases of the junction left unmatched. This CDR3 has 13 amino acids. In germline, CDR1 is SQVTM, CDR2 ANQGSEA. CDR3 region: CSAGDRDPNEQFF. In nucleotides, the CDR3 is TGCAGCGCCGGGGACAGGGACCCCAATGAGCAGTTCTTC.

Only a few counts were recorded for this clonotype. This chain links TRBV5-1 with TRBJ2-2; 9 positions match TRBD2. The junction had 5 bases not matched to a gene; V was cut back by 5 bases and J by 0 bases. CDR1 is SGHRS, CDR2 YFSETQ, per germline. The length of the CDR3 is 16 residues. The CDR3 nucleotides are TGCGCCAGCAGACCAGCGGGGGGAACGAACACCGGGGAGCTGTTTTTT. Its translation is CASRPAGGTNTGELFF.